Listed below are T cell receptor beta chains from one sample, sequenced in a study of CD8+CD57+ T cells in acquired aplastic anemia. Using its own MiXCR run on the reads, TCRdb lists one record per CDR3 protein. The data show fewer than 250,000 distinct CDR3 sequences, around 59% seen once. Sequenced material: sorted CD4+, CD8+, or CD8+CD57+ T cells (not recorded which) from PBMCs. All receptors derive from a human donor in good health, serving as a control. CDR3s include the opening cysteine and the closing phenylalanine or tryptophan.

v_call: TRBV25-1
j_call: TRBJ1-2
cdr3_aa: CASSQVDQAGNDGYTF

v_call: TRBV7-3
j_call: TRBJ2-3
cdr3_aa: CASSLGGGLDTQYF

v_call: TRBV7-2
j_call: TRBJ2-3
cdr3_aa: CASSLRQRAYEQYF

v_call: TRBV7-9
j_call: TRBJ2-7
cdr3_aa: CASSFGTDSLSEQYF

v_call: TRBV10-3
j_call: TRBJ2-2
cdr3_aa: CAIRPGSGNTGELFF

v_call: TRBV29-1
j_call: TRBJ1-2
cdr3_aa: CSVEGRNYGYTF

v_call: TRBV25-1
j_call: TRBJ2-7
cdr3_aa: CASSELSGTGGYEQYF

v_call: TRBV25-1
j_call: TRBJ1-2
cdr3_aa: CASSDVEQLYGYTF

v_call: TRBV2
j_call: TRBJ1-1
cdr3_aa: CASRMGQGDTEAFF

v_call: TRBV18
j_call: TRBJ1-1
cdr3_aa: CASSEGQPGGTEAFF

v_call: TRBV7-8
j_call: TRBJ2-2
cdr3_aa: CASSLWSWGATGELFF

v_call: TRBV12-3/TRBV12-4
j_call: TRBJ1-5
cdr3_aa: CASSSMGVGNQPQHF

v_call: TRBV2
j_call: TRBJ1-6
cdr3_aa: CASSESVISCNSPLHF

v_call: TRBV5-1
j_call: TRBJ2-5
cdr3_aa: CASSLAGAAQETQYF

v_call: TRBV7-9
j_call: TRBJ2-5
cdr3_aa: CASVLAGQETQYF

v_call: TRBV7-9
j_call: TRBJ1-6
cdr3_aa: CASSLVTGVSPLHF

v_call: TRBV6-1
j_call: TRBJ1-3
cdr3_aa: CASSETAGNTIYF

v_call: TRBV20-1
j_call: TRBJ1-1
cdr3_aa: CSARDKGHRMNTEAFF

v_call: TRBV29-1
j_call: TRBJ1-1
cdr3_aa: CSAETVLNTEAFF

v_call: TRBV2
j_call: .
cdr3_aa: CASSEKASGNEQFF

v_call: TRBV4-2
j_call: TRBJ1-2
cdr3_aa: CASSKSEGSGYGYTF

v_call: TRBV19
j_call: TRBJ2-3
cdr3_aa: CASSISGLEADTQYF

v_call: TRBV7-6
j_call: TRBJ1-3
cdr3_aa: CASSLKTGNTIYF

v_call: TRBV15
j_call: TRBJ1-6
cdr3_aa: CATGRNFRSDSPLHF

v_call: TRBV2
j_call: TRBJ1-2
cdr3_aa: CASSGTGGTF

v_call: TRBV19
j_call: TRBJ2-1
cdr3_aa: CASSIAVGHYNEQFF

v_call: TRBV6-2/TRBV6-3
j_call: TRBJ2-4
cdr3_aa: CASSYYLPGGSAAKNIQYF

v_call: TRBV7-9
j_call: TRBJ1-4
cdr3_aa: CASSLYEKLFF